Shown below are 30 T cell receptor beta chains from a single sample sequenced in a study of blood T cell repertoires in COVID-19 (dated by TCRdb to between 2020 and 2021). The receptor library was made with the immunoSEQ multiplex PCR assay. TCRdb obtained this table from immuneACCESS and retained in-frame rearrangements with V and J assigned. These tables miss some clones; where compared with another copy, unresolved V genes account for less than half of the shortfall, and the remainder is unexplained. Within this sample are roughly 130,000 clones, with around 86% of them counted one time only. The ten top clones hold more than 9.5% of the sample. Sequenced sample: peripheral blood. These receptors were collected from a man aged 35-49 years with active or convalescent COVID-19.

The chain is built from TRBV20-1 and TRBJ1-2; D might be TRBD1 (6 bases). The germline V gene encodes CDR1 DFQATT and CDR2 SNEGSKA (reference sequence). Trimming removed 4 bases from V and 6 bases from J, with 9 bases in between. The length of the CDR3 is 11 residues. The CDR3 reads CSATSGDGYTF. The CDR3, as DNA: TGCAGTGCTACTTCAGGGGATGGCTACACCTTC.

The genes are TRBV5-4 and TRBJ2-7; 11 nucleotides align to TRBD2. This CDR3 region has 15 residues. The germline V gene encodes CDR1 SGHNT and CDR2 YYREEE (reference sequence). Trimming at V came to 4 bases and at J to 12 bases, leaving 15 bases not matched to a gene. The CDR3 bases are TGTGCCAGCAGCGCCACTAGCGGGGGAGACTCGAGGCGGTACTTC. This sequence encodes CASSATSGGDSRRYF.

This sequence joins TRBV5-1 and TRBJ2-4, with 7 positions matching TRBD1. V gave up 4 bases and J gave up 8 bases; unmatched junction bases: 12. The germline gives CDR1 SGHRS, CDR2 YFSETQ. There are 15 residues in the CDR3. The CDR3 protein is CASSQGVPPVDIQYF. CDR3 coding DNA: TGCGCCAGCAGCCAGGGGGTCCCGCCGGTAGACATTCAGTACTTC.

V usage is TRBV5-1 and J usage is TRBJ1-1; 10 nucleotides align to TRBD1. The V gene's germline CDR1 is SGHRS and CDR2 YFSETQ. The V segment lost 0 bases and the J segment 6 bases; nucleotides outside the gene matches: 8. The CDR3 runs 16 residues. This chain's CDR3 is CASSLAGTGVSAEAFF. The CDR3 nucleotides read TGCGCCAGCAGCTTGGCCGGGACAGGGGTCTCAGCTGAAGCTTTCTTT.

The CDR3 is CAISSKEGGRAFF. The CDR3 coding sequence is TGTGCCATCAGCAGCAAGGAGGGAGGGCGAGCTTTCTTT. The chain recombines TRBV10-3 with TRBJ1-1; no clear D gene. This CDR3 has 13 amino acids. Germline CDR1 reads ENHRY; CDR2 reads SYGVKD. V lost 6 bases and J lost 10, with 18 bases in between.

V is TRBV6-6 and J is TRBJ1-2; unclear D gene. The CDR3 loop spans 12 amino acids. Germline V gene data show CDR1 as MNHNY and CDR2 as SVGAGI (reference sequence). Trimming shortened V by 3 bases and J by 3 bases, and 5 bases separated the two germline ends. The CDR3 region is CASSYLDYGYTF. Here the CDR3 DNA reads TGTGCCAGCAGTTATTTAGACTATGGCTACACCTTC.

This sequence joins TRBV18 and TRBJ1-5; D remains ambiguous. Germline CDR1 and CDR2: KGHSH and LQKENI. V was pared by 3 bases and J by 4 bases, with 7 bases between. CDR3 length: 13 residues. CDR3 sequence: CASSPDFNQPQHF. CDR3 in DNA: TGTGCCAGCTCACCGGACTTTAATCAGCCCCAGCATTTT.

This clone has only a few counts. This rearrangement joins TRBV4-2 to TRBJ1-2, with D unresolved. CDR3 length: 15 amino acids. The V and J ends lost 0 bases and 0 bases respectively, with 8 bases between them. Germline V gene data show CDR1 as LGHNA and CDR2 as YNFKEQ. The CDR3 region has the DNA TGTGCCAGCAGCCAAGATGGGCAGTCTAACTATGGCTACACCTTC. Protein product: CASSQDGQSNYGYTF.

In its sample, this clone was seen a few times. CDR3 nucleotides: TGTGCCAGCTCAGAACATGACAGGGCCGCCAATCAGCCCCAGCATTTT. Amino acid sequence: CASSEHDRAANQPQHF. The chain recombines TRBV18 with TRBJ1-5, with TRBD1 matching over 7 bases. The CDR3 has 16 amino acids. In germline, CDR1 is KGHSH, CDR2 LQKENI. J gave up 3 bases and V 5 bases, and 10 bases lay outside the gene matches.

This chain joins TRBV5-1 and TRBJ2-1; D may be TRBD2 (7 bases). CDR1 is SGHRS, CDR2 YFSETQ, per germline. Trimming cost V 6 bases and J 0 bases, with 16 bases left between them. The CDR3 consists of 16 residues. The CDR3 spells CASTTKGGSSYNEQFF. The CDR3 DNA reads TGCGCCAGCACCACGAAGGGGGGGAGCTCCTACAATGAGCAGTTCTTC.

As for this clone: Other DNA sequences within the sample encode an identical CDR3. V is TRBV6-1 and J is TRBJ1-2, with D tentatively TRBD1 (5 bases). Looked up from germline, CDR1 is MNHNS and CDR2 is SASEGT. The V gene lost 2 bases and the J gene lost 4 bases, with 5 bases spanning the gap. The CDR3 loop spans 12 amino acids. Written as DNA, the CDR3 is TGTGCCAGCAGTGAAAGGGGCTATGGCTACACCTTC. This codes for CASSERGYGYTF.

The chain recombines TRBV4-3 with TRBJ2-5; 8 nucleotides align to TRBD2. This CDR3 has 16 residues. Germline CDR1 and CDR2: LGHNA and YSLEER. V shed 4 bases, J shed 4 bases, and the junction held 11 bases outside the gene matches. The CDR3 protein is CASSPRRGGPRETQYF. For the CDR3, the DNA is TGCGCCAGCAGCCCGCGACGGGGGGGCCCCCGAGAGACCCAGTACTTC.

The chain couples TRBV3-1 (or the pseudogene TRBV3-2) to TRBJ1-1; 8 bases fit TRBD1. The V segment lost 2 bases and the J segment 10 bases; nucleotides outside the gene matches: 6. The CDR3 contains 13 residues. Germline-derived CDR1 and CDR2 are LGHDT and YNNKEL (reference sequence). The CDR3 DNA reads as TGTGCCAGCAGCCAACACGGACAGGGCGTAGCTTTCTTT. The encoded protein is CASSQHGQGVAFF.

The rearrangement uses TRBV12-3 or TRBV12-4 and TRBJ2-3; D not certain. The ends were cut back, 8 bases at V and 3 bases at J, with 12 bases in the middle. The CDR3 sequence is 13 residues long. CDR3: CASCTTWTDTQYF. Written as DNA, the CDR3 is TGTGCCAGCTGCACTACGTGGACAGATACGCAGTATTTT.

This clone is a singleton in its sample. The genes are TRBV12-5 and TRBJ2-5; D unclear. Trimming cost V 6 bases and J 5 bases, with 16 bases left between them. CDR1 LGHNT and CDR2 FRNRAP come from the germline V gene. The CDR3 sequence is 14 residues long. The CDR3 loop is CASGLSPHGETQYF. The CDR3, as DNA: TGTGCTAGTGGCCTGTCTCCCCACGGGGAGACCCAGTACTTC. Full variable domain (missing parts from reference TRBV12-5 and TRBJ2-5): DARVTQTPRHKVTEMGQEVTMRCQPILGHNTVFWYRQTMMQGLELLAYFRNRAPLDDSGMPKDRFSAEMPDATLATLKIQPSEPRDSAVYFCASGLSPHGETQYFGPGTRLLVL.

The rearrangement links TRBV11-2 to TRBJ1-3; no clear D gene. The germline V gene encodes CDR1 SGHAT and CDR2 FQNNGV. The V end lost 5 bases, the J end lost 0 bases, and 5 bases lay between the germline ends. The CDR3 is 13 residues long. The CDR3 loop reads CASSGASGNTIYF. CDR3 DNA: TGTGCCAGCAGCGGAGCCTCTGGAAACACCATATATTTT.

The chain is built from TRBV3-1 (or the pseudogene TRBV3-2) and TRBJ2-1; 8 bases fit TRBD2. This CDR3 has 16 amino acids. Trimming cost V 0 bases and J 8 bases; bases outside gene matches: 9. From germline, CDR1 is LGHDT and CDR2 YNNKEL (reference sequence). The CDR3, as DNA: TGTGCCAGCAGCCAAGATGAGGCGGGGGGATCCTATGAGCAGTTCTTC. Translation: CASSQDEAGGSYEQFF.

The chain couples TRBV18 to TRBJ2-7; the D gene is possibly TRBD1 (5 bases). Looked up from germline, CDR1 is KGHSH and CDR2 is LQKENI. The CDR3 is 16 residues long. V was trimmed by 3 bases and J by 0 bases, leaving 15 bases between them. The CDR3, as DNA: TGTGCCAGCTCACCCTCACAGGACCGGACCTCCTACGAGCAGTACTTC. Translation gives CASSPSQDRTSYEQYF. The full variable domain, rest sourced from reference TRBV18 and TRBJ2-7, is NAGVMQNPRHLVRRRGQEARLRCSPMKGHSHVYWYRQLPEEGLKFMVYLQKENIIDESGMPKERFSAEFPKEGPSILRIQQVVRGDSAAYFCASSPSQDRTSYEQYFGPGTRLTVT.

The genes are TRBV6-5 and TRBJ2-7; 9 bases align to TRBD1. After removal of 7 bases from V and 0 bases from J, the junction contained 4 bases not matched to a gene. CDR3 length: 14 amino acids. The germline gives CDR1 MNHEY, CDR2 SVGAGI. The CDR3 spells CASNDRGFSYEQYF. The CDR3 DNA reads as TGTGCCAGCAACGACAGGGGGTTCTCCTACGAGCAGTACTTC.

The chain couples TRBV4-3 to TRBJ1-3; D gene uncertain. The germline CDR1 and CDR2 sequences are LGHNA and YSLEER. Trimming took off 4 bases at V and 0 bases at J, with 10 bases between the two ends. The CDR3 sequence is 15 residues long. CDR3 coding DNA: TGCGCCAGCAGCCGAGGCGGGAACTCTGGAAACACCATATATTTT. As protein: CASSRGGNSGNTIYF.

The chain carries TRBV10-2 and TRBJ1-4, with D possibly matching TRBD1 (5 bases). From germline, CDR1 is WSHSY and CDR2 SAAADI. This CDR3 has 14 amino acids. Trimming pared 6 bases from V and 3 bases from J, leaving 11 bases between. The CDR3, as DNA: TGCGCCAGCAGGGCTACAGGATCTAATGAAAAACTGTTTTTT. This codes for CASRATGSNEKLFF.

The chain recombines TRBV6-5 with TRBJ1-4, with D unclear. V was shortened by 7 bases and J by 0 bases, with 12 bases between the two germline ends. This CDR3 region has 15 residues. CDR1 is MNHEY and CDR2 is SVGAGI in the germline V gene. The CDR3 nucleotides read TGTGCCAGCAAGGAGGACCTCGCAACTAATGAAAAACTGTTTTTT. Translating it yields CASKEDLATNEKLFF.

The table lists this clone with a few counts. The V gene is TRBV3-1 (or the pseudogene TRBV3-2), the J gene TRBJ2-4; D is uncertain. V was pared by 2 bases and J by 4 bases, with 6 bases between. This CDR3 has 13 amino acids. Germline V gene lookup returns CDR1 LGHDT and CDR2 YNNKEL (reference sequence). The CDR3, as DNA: TGTGCCAGCAGCCAAACCCAGAAAAACATTCAGTACTTC. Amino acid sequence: CASSQTQKNIQYF.

The CDR3 DNA reads as TGTGCCAGCGGATCAGGGGGGCGACCTGCCTACAATGAGCAGTTCTTC. Its protein product is CASGSGGRPAYNEQFF. The chain couples TRBV7-2 to TRBJ2-1; perhaps TRBD1 as D (7 bases). The CDR3 totals 16 residues. The V end lost 8 bases, the J end lost 2 bases, and 19 bases lay between the germline ends. Germline loops: CDR1 SGHTA, CDR2 FQGNSA.

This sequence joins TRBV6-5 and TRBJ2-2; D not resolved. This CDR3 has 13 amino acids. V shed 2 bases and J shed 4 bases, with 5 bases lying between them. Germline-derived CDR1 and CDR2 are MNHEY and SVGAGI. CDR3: CASSYGITGELFF. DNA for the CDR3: TGTGCCAGCAGTTACGGCATCACCGGGGAGCTGTTTTTT.

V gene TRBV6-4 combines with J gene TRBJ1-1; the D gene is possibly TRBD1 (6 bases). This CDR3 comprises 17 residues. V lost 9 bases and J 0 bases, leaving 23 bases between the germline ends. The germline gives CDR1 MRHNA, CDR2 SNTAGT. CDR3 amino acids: CARDPGALRLMNTEAFF. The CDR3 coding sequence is TGTGCCAGGGACCCAGGGGCCCTCAGACTAATGAACACTGAAGCTTTCTTT.

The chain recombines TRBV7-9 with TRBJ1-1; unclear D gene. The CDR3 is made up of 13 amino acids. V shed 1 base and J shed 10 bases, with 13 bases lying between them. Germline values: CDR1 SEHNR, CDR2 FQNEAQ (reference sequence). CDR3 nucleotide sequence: TGTGCCAGCAGCTTAGTCGGAGCGGGGAGAGCTTTCTTT. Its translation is CASSLVGAGRAFF.

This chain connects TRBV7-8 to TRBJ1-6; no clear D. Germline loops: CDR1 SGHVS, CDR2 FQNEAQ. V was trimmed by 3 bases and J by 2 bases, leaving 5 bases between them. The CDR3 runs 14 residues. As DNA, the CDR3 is TGTGCCAGCAGCTTTGACACCTATAATTCACCCCTCCACTTT. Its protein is CASSFDTYNSPLHF.

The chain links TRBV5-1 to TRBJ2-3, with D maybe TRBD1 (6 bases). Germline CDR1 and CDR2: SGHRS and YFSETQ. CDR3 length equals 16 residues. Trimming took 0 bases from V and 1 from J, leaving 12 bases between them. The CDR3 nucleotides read TGCGCCAGCAGCTTGGCCTCTGGGGGCGGCACAGATACGCAGTATTTT. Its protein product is CASSLASGGGTDTQYF.

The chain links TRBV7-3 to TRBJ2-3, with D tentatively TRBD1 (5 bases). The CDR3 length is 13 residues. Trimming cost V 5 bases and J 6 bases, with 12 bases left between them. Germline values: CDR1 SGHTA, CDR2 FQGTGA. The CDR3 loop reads CASSRGPLDTQYF. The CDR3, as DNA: TGTGCCAGCAGCAGGGGCCCATTGGATACGCAGTATTTT.